The 18 T cell receptor beta chains presented below share a single source sample, sequenced in a study of cytomegalovirus exposure and HLA in healthy donors. 60 Vbeta and 13 Jbeta primers were used in PCR. Assay: immunoSEQ multiplex PCR; the TCRdb copy retains only in-frame clones and omits some. The top ten clones hold 2.5% to 3.5% of a sample with 150,000 to 200,000 clones, around 84% of them seen once. Sequencing was performed on PBMCs. The origin of the receptors is a woman in her 40s in good health and CMV-seronegative.

The V gene is TRBV6-1, the J gene TRBJ1-4; a possible D gene is TRBD1 (5 bases). The CDR3 length is 15 residues. CDR1 and CDR2 (germline): MNHNS, SASEGT. V lost 6 bases and J lost 6, with 17 bases in between. The chain's CDR3 is CASSQGAGRHEKLFF. CDR3 DNA: TGTGCCAGCAGCCAAGGGGCAGGGCGTCATGAAAAACTGTTTTTT.

The V call is TRBV5-1, the J call TRBJ1-1, with TRBD1 identical over 7 bases. V trimming: 0 bases; J trimming: 4 bases; junction bases outside the gene matches: 6. The V gene's germline CDR1 is SGHRS and CDR2 YFSETQ. The CDR3 totals 15 residues. The CDR3 DNA follows: TGCGCCAGCAGCTTGGAGGGGGCGCCGGGCACTGAAGCTTTCTTT. Its translation: CASSLEGAPGTEAFF.

The rearrangement uses TRBV2 and TRBJ2-5; 12 nucleotides align to TRBD2. The CDR3 totals 15 residues. Germline trimming cut 7 bases from V and 2 bases from J; bases unmatched to any gene: 5. The germline V gene has CDR1 SNHLY and CDR2 FYNNEI. The CDR3 nucleotides are TGTGCCAGCATCAGACTAGCGGGGGTACAAGAGACCCAGTACTTC. Amino acids: CASIRLAGVQETQYF.

The chain combines TRBV11-3 with TRBJ2-5; 7 nucleotides line up with TRBD2. Germline CDR1 reads SGHNT; CDR2 reads YENEEA. J was trimmed by 5 bases and V by 5 bases; bases with no gene match: 8. The CDR3 covers 14 residues. CDR3 DNA sequence: TGTGCCAGCAGCCTTGGGCCTAGCGGCGAGACCCAGTACTTC. It yields the protein CASSLGPSGETQYF. Together with reference TRBV11-3 and TRBJ2-5, the CDR3 gives the full variable domain: EAGVVQSPRYKIIEKKQPVAFWCNPISGHNTLYWYLQNLGQGPELLIRYENEEAVDDSQLPKDRFSAERLKGVDSTLKIQPAELGDSAVYLCASSLGPSGETQYFGPGTRLLVL.

The chain joins TRBV5-1 to TRBJ2-7; no reliable D call. Deletions cut 4 bases from V and 2 bases from J, with 13 bases between. The germline CDR1 and CDR2 sequences are SGHRS and YFSETQ. The CDR3 is made up of 14 amino acids. Here the CDR3 DNA reads TGCGCCAGCAGCCAGAACGCAGGTACCTACGAGCAGTACTTC. Amino acids: CASSQNAGTYEQYF.

The genes are TRBV28 and TRBJ1-5; no clear D gene. The CDR3 runs 15 residues. Trimming stripped 3 bases from V and 3 bases from J, with 12 bases between. CDR1 MDHEN and CDR2 SYDVKM come from the germline V gene. CDR3 sequence (DNA): TGTGCCAGCAGTTTCTCCGGGTCCTTCAATCAGCCCCAGCATTTT. It translates to CASSFSGSFNQPQHF.

The chain uses TRBV19 and TRBJ1-5, with 8 bases matching TRBD1. The CDR3 extends over 16 amino acids. Germline loops: CDR1 LNHDA, CDR2 SQIVND (reference sequence). J was trimmed by 0 bases and V by 4 bases; bases with no gene match: 5. The CDR3 spells CASSKTGDISNQPQHF. CDR3 DNA sequence: TGTGCCAGTAGTAAGACAGGGGACATTAGCAATCAGCCCCAGCATTTT.

The rearrangement links TRBV7-2 to TRBJ2-7; TRBD1 is a possible D gene (5 bases). Germline values: CDR1 SGHTA, CDR2 FQGNSA. V lost 5 bases and J lost 4, with 9 bases in between. The CDR3 runs to 12 residues. CDR3 coding DNA: TGTGCCAGCAGCGCCCAGGGTTACGAGCAGTACTTC. It specifies CASSAQGYEQYF.

The chain uses TRBV2 and TRBJ1-2; TRBD1 is a possible D gene (5 bases). This CDR3 is 12 amino acids long. V lost 7 bases and J 3 bases, leaving 9 bases between the germline ends. Germline-derived CDR1 and CDR2 are SNHLY and FYNNEI. The CDR3 region is CASTLGDYGYTF. CDR3 in DNA: TGTGCCAGCACCTTAGGGGACTATGGCTACACCTTC.

The rearrangement links TRBV7-2 to TRBJ1-2, with TRBD1 matching 10 bases. Germline loops: CDR1 SGHTA, CDR2 FQGNSA. The CDR3 contains 15 residues. V lost 5 bases to trimming and J lost 7 bases; unmatched junction nucleotides: 10. In nucleotides, the CDR3 is TGTGCCAGCAGCCTGCGGACAGGGGGGTACGTTGGCTACACCTTC. Translation: CASSLRTGGYVGYTF. The full variable domain, its missing parts supplied by reference TRBV7-2 and TRBJ1-2, is GAGVSQSPSNKVTEKGKDVELRCDPISGHTALYWYRQSLGQGLEFLIYFQGNSAPDKSGLPSDRFSAERTGGSVSTLTIQRTQQEDSAVYLCASSLRTGGYVGYTFGSGTRLTVV.

The gene calls are TRBV7-9 and TRBJ2-1; tentatively, D is TRBD1 (6 bases). V lost 8 bases and J 10 bases, leaving 12 bases between the germline ends. Germline V gives CDR1 SEHNR, CDR2 FQNEAQ (reference sequence). This CDR3 is built from 11 residues. The CDR3 sequence: CASREGGEQFF. The CDR3 DNA follows: TGTGCCAGCCGAGAAGGGGGAGAGCAGTTCTTC.

The V call is TRBV6-4, the J call TRBJ2-1, with D possibly being TRBD1 (5 bases). CDR1 and CDR2 (germline): MRHNA, SNTAGT. The CDR3 contains 15 residues. V lost 0 bases and J lost 6, with 12 bases in between. The CDR3 loop is CASSDSDGASNEQFF. The CDR3 DNA follows: TGTGCCAGCAGTGACTCAGATGGGGCTAGCAATGAGCAGTTCTTC.

This clone has just a few counts. The chain couples TRBV6-4 to TRBJ1-1, with D possibly being TRBD1 (5 bases). Deletions cut 3 bases from V and 7 bases from J, with 18 bases between. Germline V gives CDR1 MRHNA, CDR2 SNTAGT. The CDR3 length is 15 residues. The CDR3 protein is CASSEGVGSEGEAFF. In DNA, the CDR3 is TGTGCCAGCAGTGAAGGGGTGGGCAGTGAAGGTGAAGCTTTCTTT.

The genes are TRBV6-1 and TRBJ2-5; 8 positions match TRBD1. CDR1 MNHNS and CDR2 SASEGT come from the germline V gene. The CDR3 spans 14 residues. V was pared by 9 bases and J by 2 bases, with 8 bases of the junction left unmatched. This CDR3 is CASETGASQETQYF. DNA for the CDR3: TGTGCCAGTGAGACAGGGGCCTCACAAGAGACCCAGTACTTC.

The chain couples TRBV6-5 to TRBJ1-6, with 7 bases fitting TRBD1. This CDR3 contains 14 residues. CDR1 and CDR2 from the germline V gene are MNHEY and SVGAGI. The V gene end was trimmed by 6 bases and the J gene end by 10 bases; junction bases not matched to a gene: 9. The CDR3 reads CASRATGRESPLHF. Here the CDR3 DNA reads TGTGCCAGCAGGGCGACAGGGAGAGAGTCACCCCTCCACTTT.

This chain connects TRBV19 to TRBJ2-7; D gene unclear. Germline lookup yields CDR1 LNHDA and CDR2 SQIVND (reference sequence). This CDR3 spans 16 amino acids. Trimming left V 0 bases short and J 2 bases short, with 14 bases between. The CDR3 nucleotides are TGTGCCAGTAGTATAGAGACCACGATCCGGGCCTACGAGCAGTACTTC. Translated, it gives CASSIETTIRAYEQYF. Variable domain in full (rest from reference TRBV19 and TRBJ2-7): DGGITQSPKYLFRKEGQNVTLSCEQNLNHDAMYWYRQDPGQGLRLIYYSQIVNDFQKGDIAEGYSVSREKKESFPLTVTSAQKNPTAFYLCASSIETTIRAYEQYFGPGTRLTVT.

The rearrangement uses TRBV18 and TRBJ1-4; 9 nucleotides agree with TRBD1. Per germline, CDR1 KGHSH and CDR2 LQKENI. The V gene end was trimmed by 4 bases and the J gene end by 7 bases; junction bases not matched to a gene: 10. The CDR3 length is 16 residues. The CDR3: CASSLTGTGTVEKLFF. DNA of the CDR3: TGTGCCAGCTCACTCACCGGGACAGGGACGGTTGAAAAACTGTTTTTT. Variable domain in full (rest from reference TRBV18 and TRBJ1-4): NAGVMQNPRHLVRRRGQEARLRCSPMKGHSHVYWYRQLPEEGLKFMVYLQKENIIDESGMPKERFSAEFPKEGPSILRIQQVVRGDSAAYFCASSLTGTGTVEKLFFGSGTQLSVL.

The chain combines TRBV19 with TRBJ2-5; D possibly corresponds to TRBD2 (5 bases). Near its end, the DNA agrees better with TRBJ2-7, so the J call may be wrong. Germline-derived CDR1 and CDR2 are LNHDA and SQIVND (reference sequence). The CDR3 has 15 residues. The CDR3 loop is CASSSPRGQPHEQYF. For the CDR3, the DNA is TGTGCCAGTAGCTCTCCCCGCGGGCAGCCCCACGAGCAGTACTTC.